Below are 10 T cell receptor beta chains sequenced from a single sample in a study of OX40 agonist ivuxolimab in advanced cancers. Here immunoSEQ multiplex PCR was the method, and the copy in TCRdb shows in-frame clones only, minus some. Seen here are 50,000 to 75,000 clones, about 86% observed once, and the top ten hold approximately 0.55%. Sample: CD4+ or CD8+ T cells sorted from blood, taken in a trial of the OX40 agonist ivuxolimab. These receptors originate from an adult with an advanced solid tumor such as melanoma, head and neck, liver or kidney cancer.

The genes are TRBV29-1 and TRBJ1-2; D is unresolved. This CDR3 region has 13 residues. Germline V gene sequence: CDR1 SQVTM, CDR2 ANQGSEA. V gave up 0 bases and J gave up 10 bases, with 15 bases separating them. CDR3 amino acids: CSVEELGWPTYTF. CDR3 DNA sequence: TGCAGCGTTGAAGAATTAGGGTGGCCCACCTACACCTTC.

This chain uses TRBV4-1 with TRBJ1-6; D perhaps matches TRBD1 (6 bases). CDR1 and CDR2 (germline): MGHRA, YSYEKL. This CDR3 has 15 residues. V shed 0 bases and J shed 14 bases, with 17 bases lying between them. For the CDR3, the DNA is TGCGCCAGCAGCCAAGATCCCGGGGGCGTTGGGGCCCTCCACTTT. It translates to CASSQDPGGVGALHF.

The rearrangement uses TRBV5-1 and TRBJ2-2; D is unclear. Trimming took off 0 bases at V and 2 bases at J, with 8 bases between the two ends. Germline V CDR1 and CDR2: SGHRS, YFSETQ. CDR3 size: 15 residues. The CDR3 bases are TGCGCCAGCAGCTTGGCCGCTAGTAACACCGGGGAGCTGTTTTTT. Its translation is CASSLAASNTGELFF.

The sample holds one count of this clone. This chain links TRBV15 with TRBJ2-7, with D hard to call. Germline loops: CDR1 LNHNV, CDR2 YYDKDF (reference sequence). The CDR3 is 14 amino acids. The ends were cut back, 5 bases at V and 0 bases at J, with 11 bases in the middle. The CDR3 DNA reads TGTGCCACCAGCCTTAGAAGTAGCTCCTACGAGCAGTACTTC. Translated, it gives CATSLRSSSYEQYF.

This clone was observed a few times. Within the sample, other DNA sequences also encode this same CDR3. This sequence joins TRBV30 and TRBJ1-1; TRBD1 is a possible D gene (5 bases). Germline lookup yields CDR1 GTSNPN and CDR2 SVGIG (reference sequence). This CDR3 region has 13 residues. V lost 2 bases to trimming and J lost 1 base, with 8 bases between them. CDR3 region: CAWSPDRNTEAFF. The CDR3 DNA follows: TGTGCCTGGAGTCCCGACAGGAACACTGAAGCTTTCTTT.

The chain is built from TRBV27 and TRBJ2-4; no firm D call. V shed 4 bases and J shed 0 bases, with 10 bases lying between them. Germline V gene data show CDR1 as MNHEY and CDR2 as SMNVEV (reference sequence). The length of the CDR3 is 15 residues. CDR3 residues: CASSYGTLAKNIQYF. In DNA, the CDR3 is TGTGCCAGCAGTTACGGTACTCTAGCCAAAAACATTCAGTACTTC.

J is TRBJ2-7 and V is TRBV19, with TRBD1 identical over 10 bases. The CDR3 runs 14 residues. The germline V gene has CDR1 LNHDA and CDR2 SQIVND (reference sequence). J was trimmed by 2 bases and V by 6 bases; bases with no gene match: 4. The CDR3 protein is CASSSGTGAYEQYF. The CDR3 bases are TGTGCCAGTAGCTCCGGGACAGGGGCCTACGAGCAGTACTTC.

CDR3 nucleotide sequence: TGCGCCAGCAGCGACAGGTACGAGCAGTACTTC. Protein: CASSDRYEQYF. The chain is built from TRBV5-1 and TRBJ2-7, with D maybe TRBD1 (6 bases). The germline V gene encodes CDR1 SGHRS and CDR2 YFSETQ. CDR3 size: 11 residues. Trimming cost V 4 bases and J 4 bases, with 6 bases left between them. Together with reference TRBV5-1 and TRBJ2-7, the CDR3 gives the full variable domain: KAGVTQTPRYLIKTRGQQVTLSCSPISGHRSVSWYQQTPGQGLQFLFEYFSETQRNKGNFPGRFSGRQFSNSRSEMNVSTLELGDSALYLCASSDRYEQYFGPGTRLTVT.

The rearrangement joins TRBV30 to TRBJ2-5, with TRBD1 matching over 7 bases. The CDR3 consists of 13 residues. Germline V gene sequence: CDR1 GTSNPN, CDR2 SVGIG (reference sequence). Trimming took 4 bases from V and 2 from J; bases not matched to a gene: 4. The CDR3 nucleotides read TGTGCCTGGACCTTGGGACAGCAAGAGACCCAGTACTTC. It is translated as CAWTLGQQETQYF. Filled out from reference TRBV30 and TRBJ2-5, the complete variable domain reads SQTIHQWPATLVQPVGSPLSLECTVEGTSNPNLYWYRQAAGRGLQLLFYSVGIGQISSEVPQNLSASRPQDRQFILSSKKLLLSDSGFYLCAWTLGQQETQYFGPGTRLLVL.

The table lists this clone with a count of one. The chain links TRBV15 to TRBJ2-5, with 8 bases matching TRBD1. The V gene's germline CDR1 is LNHNV and CDR2 YYDKDF (reference sequence). This CDR3 is built from 15 residues. V shed 0 bases, J shed 4 bases, and the junction held 4 bases outside the gene matches. This CDR3 is CATSRDVDRGETQYF. DNA of the CDR3: TGTGCCACCAGCAGAGATGTAGACAGGGGAGAGACCCAGTACTTC.